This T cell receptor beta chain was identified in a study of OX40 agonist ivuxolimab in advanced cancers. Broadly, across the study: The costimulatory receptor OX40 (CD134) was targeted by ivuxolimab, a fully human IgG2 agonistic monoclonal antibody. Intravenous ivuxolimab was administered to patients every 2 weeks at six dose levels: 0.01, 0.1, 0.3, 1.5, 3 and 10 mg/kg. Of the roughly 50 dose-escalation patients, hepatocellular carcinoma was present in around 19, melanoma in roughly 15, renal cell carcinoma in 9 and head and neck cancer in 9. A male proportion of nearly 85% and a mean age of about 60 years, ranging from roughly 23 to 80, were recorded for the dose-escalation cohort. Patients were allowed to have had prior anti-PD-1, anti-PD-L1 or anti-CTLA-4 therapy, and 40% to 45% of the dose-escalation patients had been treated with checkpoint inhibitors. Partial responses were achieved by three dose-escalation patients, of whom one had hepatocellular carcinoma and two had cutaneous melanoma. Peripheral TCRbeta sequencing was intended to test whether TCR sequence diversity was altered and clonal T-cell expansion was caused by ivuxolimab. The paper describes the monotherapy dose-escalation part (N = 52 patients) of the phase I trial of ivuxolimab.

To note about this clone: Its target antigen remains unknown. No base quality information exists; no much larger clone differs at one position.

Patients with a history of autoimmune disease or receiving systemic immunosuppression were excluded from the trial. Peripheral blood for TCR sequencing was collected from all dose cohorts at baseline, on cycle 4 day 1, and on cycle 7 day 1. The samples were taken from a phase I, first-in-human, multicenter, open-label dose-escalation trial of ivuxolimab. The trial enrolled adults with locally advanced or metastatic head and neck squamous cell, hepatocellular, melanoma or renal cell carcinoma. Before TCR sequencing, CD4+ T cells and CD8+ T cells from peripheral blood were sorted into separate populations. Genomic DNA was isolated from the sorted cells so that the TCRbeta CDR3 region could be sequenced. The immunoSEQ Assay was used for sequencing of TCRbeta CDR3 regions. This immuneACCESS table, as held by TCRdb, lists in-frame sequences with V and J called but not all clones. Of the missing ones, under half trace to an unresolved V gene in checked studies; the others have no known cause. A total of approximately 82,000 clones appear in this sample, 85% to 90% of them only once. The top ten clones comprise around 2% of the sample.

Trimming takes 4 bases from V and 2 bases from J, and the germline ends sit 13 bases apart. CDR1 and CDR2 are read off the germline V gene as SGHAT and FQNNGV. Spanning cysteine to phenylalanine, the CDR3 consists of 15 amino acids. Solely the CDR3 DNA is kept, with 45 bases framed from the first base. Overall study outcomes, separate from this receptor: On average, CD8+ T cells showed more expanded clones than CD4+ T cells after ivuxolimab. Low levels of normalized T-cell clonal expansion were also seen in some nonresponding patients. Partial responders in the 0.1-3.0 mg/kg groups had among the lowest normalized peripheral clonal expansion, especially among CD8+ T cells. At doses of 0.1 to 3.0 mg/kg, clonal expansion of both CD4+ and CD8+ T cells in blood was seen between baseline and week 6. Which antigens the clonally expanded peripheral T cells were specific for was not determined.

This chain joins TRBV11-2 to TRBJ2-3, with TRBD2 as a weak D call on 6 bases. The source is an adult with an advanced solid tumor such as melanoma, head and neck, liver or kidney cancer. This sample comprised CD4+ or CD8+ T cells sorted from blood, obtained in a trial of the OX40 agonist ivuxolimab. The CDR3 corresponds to CASSYSGLLTDTQYF. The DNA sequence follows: TGTGCCAGCAGCTATTCGGGACTCCTCACAGATACGCAGTATTTT.